The next 13 T cell receptor beta chains were all read from a single sample in a study of molecular identifiers for immune sequencing clone quantification. TCRdb ran MiXCR on the PCR reads and lists one entry per CDR3 protein. The data hold about 89,000 distinct CDR3 sequences, with roughly 19% observed a single time. Sequencing was done on a sample of naive CD8+ T cells from blood, with Jurkat cell RNA spiked in. Subset here: FACS-sorted CD8+CD4-CCR7+CD45RA+ naive T cells. These receptors were obtained from a human donor in good health. Some libraries in this study had Jurkat cell RNA spiked in.

There are many counts of this clonotype. The genes are TRBV4-1 and TRBJ1-1, with a possible D match to TRBD1 (6 bases). CDR3 length equals 14 residues. The germline gives CDR1 MGHRA, CDR2 YSYEKL. V was shortened by 4 bases and J by 2 bases, with 11 bases between the two germline ends. CDR3: CASSLGGGNTEAFF. CDR3 in DNA: TGCGCCAGCAGCCTCGGGGGGGGCAACACTGAAGCTTTCTTT.

This clonotype occurred many times. The chain uses TRBV19 and TRBJ2-7, with a possible D match to TRBD2 (6 bases). This CDR3 is 14 amino acids long. The germline V gene has CDR1 LNHDA and CDR2 SQIVND (reference sequence). V gave up 7 bases and J gave up 0 bases, with 13 bases separating them. CDR3 amino acids: CASKIGSSSYEQYF. For the CDR3, the DNA is TGTGCCAGTAAGATCGGGAGTTCCTCCTACGAGCAGTACTTC.

There are many counts of this clonotype. This sequence joins TRBV6-2 or TRBV6-3 and TRBJ2-7; unclear D gene. Germline V CDR1 and CDR2: MNHEY, SVGEGT. V lost 7 bases to trimming and J lost 2 bases, with 12 bases between them. This CDR3 contains 13 residues. CDR3 protein: CASTSSPTYEQYF. CDR3 nucleotides: TGTGCCAGCACTTCAAGTCCGACCTACGAGCAGTACTTC.

Ten or more counts support this clonotype. The genes are TRBV29-1 and TRBJ2-2; a possible D gene is TRBD2 (5 bases). CDR3 length: 14 amino acids. Germline loops: CDR1 SQVTM, CDR2 ANQGSEA. CDR3 amino acids: CTFSGGYGTGELFF. CDR3 sequence (DNA): TGCACCTTTTCTGGCGGGTACGGCACCGGGGAGCTGTTTTTT.

This clonotype was seen repeatedly, ten times or more. V is TRBV4-3 and J is TRBJ2-3, with unresolved D. Trimming took off 2 bases at V and 6 bases at J, with 6 bases between the two ends. The CDR3 totals 12 residues. CDR1 and CDR2 from the germline V gene are LGHNA and YSLEER. CDR3 in amino acids: CASSQSGDTQYF. CDR3 DNA: TGCGCCAGCAGCCAATCTGGGGATACGCAGTATTTT.

This clonotype has ten or more counts. The V gene is TRBV6-5, the J gene TRBJ2-5, with 14 bases that match TRBD2. V shed 6 bases and J 4 bases; nucleotides not matched to a gene: 10. CDR1 and CDR2 from the germline V gene are MNHEY and SVGAGI. The CDR3 sequence is 17 residues long. CDR3: CASSSETSGRAVETQYF. The DNA for the CDR3 is TGTGCCAGCAGCTCCGAGACTAGCGGGAGGGCCGTAGAGACCCAGTACTTC.

This clonotype was detected ten times or more. CDR3 sequence: CASSLDSGTQMNTEAFF. CDR3 nucleotide sequence: TGTGCCAGCAGCTTAGACAGCGGGACACAAATGAACACTGAAGCTTTCTTT. The rearrangement joins TRBV7-9 to TRBJ1-1; D may be TRBD1 (6 bases). There are 17 residues in the CDR3. The ends were cut back, 1 base at V and 0 bases at J, with 15 bases in the middle. Germline V gives CDR1 SEHNR, CDR2 FQNEAQ (reference sequence).

This clonotype was found many times. The genes are TRBV7-9 and TRBJ1-5, with 9 bases matching TRBD1. Germline lookup yields CDR1 SEHNR and CDR2 FQNEAQ (reference sequence). This CDR3 spans 15 amino acids. V shed 4 bases, J shed 7 bases, and the junction held 8 bases outside the gene matches. The CDR3, as DNA: TGTGCCAGCAGCTCGCATACAGGGGGCCGGCAGCCCCAGCATTTT. Translated: CASSSHTGGRQPQHF.

This clonotype was counted ten times or more. The genes are TRBV28 and TRBJ2-2, with 8 nucleotides matching TRBD1. The CDR3 has 15 residues. J lost 8 bases, V lost 2 bases, and 7 bases had no gene match. Per germline, CDR1 MDHEN and CDR2 SYDVKM. Here the CDR3 reads CASSLSRGRMGELFF. The CDR3 bases are TGTGCCAGCAGTTTAAGCAGGGGGCGCATGGGGGAGCTGTTTTTT.

The genes are TRBV4-1 and TRBJ2-7, with 9 bases that match TRBD2. J was trimmed by 0 bases and V by 3 bases; bases with no gene match: 3. This CDR3 contains 15 residues. CDR1 MGHRA and CDR2 YSYEKL come from the germline V gene. The CDR3 spells CASSQSSGSSYEQYF. CDR3 DNA: TGCGCCAGCAGCCAGAGTAGCGGGAGCTCCTACGAGCAGTACTTC.

This clonotype was picked up many times. This rearrangement joins TRBV7-9 to TRBJ2-3, with D perhaps TRBD1 or TRBD2 (5 bases each). Germline values: CDR1 SEHNR, CDR2 FQNEAQ (reference sequence). The CDR3 runs to 14 residues. Between the trimmed V and J ends, which lost 6 bases and 2 bases, there was a span of 12 bases. The CDR3 loop reads CASRGDSSTDTQYF. The CDR3 DNA reads TGTGCCAGCAGGGGGGATAGCTCCACAGATACGCAGTATTTT.

The sample holds many counts of this clonotype. The chain employs TRBV4-3 and TRBJ2-5; 12 nucleotides line up with TRBD1. Germline V gene lookup returns CDR1 LGHNA and CDR2 YSLEER. J was trimmed by 5 bases and V by 0 bases; bases with no gene match: 4. CDR3 length equals 16 residues. In DNA form, the CDR3 reads TGCGCCAGCAGCCAAGAAGGGACAGGGGGCGCGGAGACCCAGTACTTC. Translating it yields CASSQEGTGGAETQYF.

This clonotype was seen only once. This rearrangement joins TRBV29-1 to TRBJ2-3, with 7 positions matching TRBD1. With 6 bases clipped from V and 8 bases from J, the junction kept 14 bases outside the gene matches. CDR1 is SQVTM and CDR2 is ANQGSEA in the germline V gene. CDR3 length: 14 residues. In nucleotides, the CDR3 is TGCAGCGTCCACGGCAGGGGGAAGGCAGGTACGCAGTATTTT. Translating it yields CSVHGRGKAGTQYF.